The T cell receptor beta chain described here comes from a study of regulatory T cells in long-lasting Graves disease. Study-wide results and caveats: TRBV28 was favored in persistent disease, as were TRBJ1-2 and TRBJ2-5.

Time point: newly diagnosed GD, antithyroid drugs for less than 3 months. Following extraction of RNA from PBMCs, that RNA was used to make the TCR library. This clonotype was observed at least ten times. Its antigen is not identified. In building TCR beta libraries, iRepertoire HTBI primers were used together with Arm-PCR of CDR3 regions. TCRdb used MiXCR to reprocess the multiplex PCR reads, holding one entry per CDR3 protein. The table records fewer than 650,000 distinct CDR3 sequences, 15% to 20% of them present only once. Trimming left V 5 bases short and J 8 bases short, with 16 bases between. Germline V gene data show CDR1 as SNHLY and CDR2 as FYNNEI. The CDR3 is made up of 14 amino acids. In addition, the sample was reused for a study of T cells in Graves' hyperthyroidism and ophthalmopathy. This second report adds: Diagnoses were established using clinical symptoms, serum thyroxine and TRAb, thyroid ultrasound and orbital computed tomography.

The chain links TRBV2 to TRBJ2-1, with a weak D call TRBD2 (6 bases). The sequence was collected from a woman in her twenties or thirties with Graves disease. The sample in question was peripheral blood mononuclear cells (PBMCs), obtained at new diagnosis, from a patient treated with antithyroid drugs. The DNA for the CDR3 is TGTGCCAGCAGTCGCGGGAACTCTCTGGATGAGCAGTTCTTC. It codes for CASSRGNSLDEQFF.